The next 16 T cell receptor beta chains were all read from a single sample in a study of cytomegalovirus exposure and HLA in healthy donors. Some clones are missing from TCRdb's copy, which holds only in-frame ones; the method was immunoSEQ multiplex PCR. The sample carries around 170,000 clones, about 88% recorded once. Material: PBMCs. All receptors come from a man between 18 and 29 years old in good health and CMV-seronegative.

DNA for the CDR3: TGCGCCAGCAGCCAAGGAGGTACTAGCATGGCTGAGCAGTTCTTC. Translating it yields CASSQGGTSMAEQFF. This chain joins TRBV4-1 and TRBJ2-1, with D possibly being TRBD2 (6 bases). The V gene lost 1 base and the J gene lost 9 bases, with 16 bases spanning the gap. The length of the CDR3 is 15 residues. CDR1 is MGHRA and CDR2 is YSYEKL in the germline V gene.

This clone appeared a single time. The chain employs TRBV7-2 and TRBJ2-1, with TRBD2 matching over 8 bases. V lost 0 bases to trimming and J lost 10 bases; unmatched junction nucleotides: 5. The germline gives CDR1 SGHTA, CDR2 FQGNSA. This CDR3 is 14 amino acids long. This CDR3 is CASSLARAGGEQFF. For the CDR3, the DNA is TGTGCCAGCAGCTTAGCGAGGGCGGGGGGCGAGCAGTTCTTC.

The chain couples TRBV6-1 to TRBJ1-2; D unclear. V was clipped by 7 bases and J by 0 bases, with 12 bases between them. The germline V gene encodes CDR1 MNHNS and CDR2 SASEGT. The CDR3 is 14 residues long. This CDR3 is CASNLSGSNYGYTF. As DNA, the CDR3 is TGTGCCAGCAACCTCTCGGGGTCTAACTATGGCTACACCTTC.

The chain links TRBV2 to TRBJ1-4; the D is unclear. V was pared by 8 bases and J by 4 bases, with 14 bases between. From germline, CDR1 is SNHLY and CDR2 FYNNEI. The CDR3 totals 14 residues. CDR3: CASSGPYFNEKLFF. In DNA, the CDR3 is TGTGCCAGCTCGGGTCCGTATTTTAATGAAAAACTGTTTTTT.

The V gene is TRBV29-1, the J gene TRBJ2-2; 8 nucleotides agree with TRBD1. Germline values: CDR1 SQVTM, CDR2 ANQGSEA. The CDR3 loop spans 14 amino acids. The V and J ends lost 5 bases and 6 bases, in that order; junction bases with no gene match: 8. This CDR3 is CSVKSRGPAGELFF. The CDR3 DNA is TGCAGCGTTAAAAGCAGGGGGCCCGCCGGGGAGCTGTTTTTT.

A few counts support this clone. The chain joins TRBV6-1 to TRBJ1-5; D uncertain. CDR1 is MNHNS, CDR2 SASEGT, per germline. The ends were cut back, 6 bases at V and 0 bases at J, with 6 bases in the middle. This CDR3 comprises 13 residues. CDR3 sequence (DNA): TGTGCCAGCAGGCAGAATAGCAATCAGCCCCAGCATTTT. Its protein is CASRQNSNQPQHF.

Written as DNA, the CDR3 is TGTGCCAGCAGCCTGACAGGGAACGAAGATACGCAGTATTTT. As protein: CASSLTGNEDTQYF. The chain carries TRBV5-6 and TRBJ2-3; 7 bases line up with TRBD1. The CDR3 is made up of 14 amino acids. V trimming: 4 bases; J trimming: 5 bases; junction bases outside the gene matches: 7. CDR1 and CDR2 (germline): SGHDT, YYEEEE.

The chain joins TRBV5-1 to TRBJ1-5, with D hard to call. Germline V lookup: CDR1 SGHRS, CDR2 YFSETQ. The CDR3 totals 17 residues. Trimming stripped 0 bases from V and 4 bases from J, with 17 bases between. CDR3 in DNA: TGCGCCAGCAGCTTGGGGGCCAGGAATGACGGAAATCAGCCCCAGCATTTT. It specifies CASSLGARNDGNQPQHF.

This rearrangement joins TRBV6-5 to TRBJ1-6; D is ambiguous. CDR3 length equals 14 residues. From germline, CDR1 is MNHEY and CDR2 SVGAGI. Trimming removed 6 bases from V and 5 bases from J, with 11 bases in between. The CDR3 DNA follows: TGTGCCAGCAGCCCTTTACGCGATAATTCACCCCTCCACTTT. Protein product: CASSPLRDNSPLHF.

The chain links TRBV27 to TRBJ2-1; TRBD2 is a possible D gene (6 bases). Trimming pared 6 bases from V and 6 bases from J, leaving 15 bases between. The CDR3 consists of 14 residues. Germline V gene sequence: CDR1 MNHEY, CDR2 SMNVEV (reference sequence). In DNA, the CDR3 is TGTGCCAGCAGCCCTAAGGGAGGCGGCAATGAGCAGTTCTTC. Its translation: CASSPKGGGNEQFF.

This chain uses TRBV4-1 with TRBJ1-4; D unresolved. Germline V gene lookup returns CDR1 MGHRA and CDR2 YSYEKL. There are 17 residues in the CDR3. Trimming took off 4 bases at V and 6 bases at J, with 21 bases between the two ends. CDR3 coding DNA: TGCGCCAGCAGCCCACCCAAGAGGGCTGGGGAAGATGAAAAACTGTTTTTT. Protein: CASSPPKRAGEDEKLFF.

This sequence joins TRBV28 and TRBJ1-2; the match to TRBD1 covers 9 bases. CDR3 size: 17 residues. Germline-derived CDR1 and CDR2 are MDHEN and SYDVKM. The V and J ends lost 5 bases and 1 base, in that order; junction bases with no gene match: 11. Here the CDR3 reads CASSSISNRGLNYGYTF. CDR3 DNA sequence: TGTGCCAGCAGTAGCATTTCTAACAGGGGGCTTAACTATGGCTACACCTTC.

This chain connects TRBV4-3 to TRBJ2-7, with a weak D call TRBD2 (5 bases). Germline values: CDR1 LGHNA, CDR2 YSLEER. Trimming stripped 0 bases from V and 4 bases from J, with 16 bases between. The CDR3 loop spans 16 amino acids. As DNA, the CDR3 is TGCGCCAGCAGCCAAGATCCGGGGATTTTAATGTACGAGCAGTACTTC. It is translated as CASSQDPGILMYEQYF.

This clone appeared a single time. The chain has TRBV28 and TRBJ2-7; D gene unclear. Trimming cost V 3 bases and J 3 bases, with 6 bases left between them. There are 12 residues in the CDR3. In germline, CDR1 is MDHEN, CDR2 SYDVKM. The CDR3 loop is CASSFQDYEQYF. CDR3 coding DNA: TGTGCCAGCAGTTTTCAGGACTACGAGCAGTACTTC.

This sequence joins TRBV29-1 and TRBJ2-1, with 13 bases identical to TRBD2. J lost 4 bases, V lost 8 bases, and 8 bases had no gene match. Germline V gives CDR1 SQVTM, CDR2 ANQGSEA. The CDR3 extends over 15 amino acids. The CDR3 sequence: CSFFGGLAGYNEQFF. Here the CDR3 DNA reads TGCAGCTTTTTCGGGGGACTAGCGGGATACAATGAGCAGTTCTTC.

This clone was recorded once. This chain uses TRBV18 with TRBJ1-5; no clear D. The germline V gene encodes CDR1 KGHSH and CDR2 LQKENI. The CDR3 runs 13 residues. V was clipped by 2 bases and J by 5 bases, with 7 bases between them. This chain's CDR3 is CASSPEGYQPQHF. The CDR3 DNA follows: TGTGCCAGCTCACCAGAGGGTTATCAGCCCCAGCATTTT.